Shown below are 29 T cell receptor beta chains from a single sample sequenced in a study of blood T cell repertoires in COVID-19. Clones were read by immunoSEQ multiplex PCR, and TCRdb kept only the in-frame ones, dropping some. Here the sample spans 140,000 to 150,000 clones, more than 60% being singletons. The sample consisted of peripheral blood. These receptors were obtained from a man aged 45 to 65 with acute or convalescent COVID-19.

V and J are TRBV7-2 and TRBJ2-5, with 8 positions matching TRBD2. CDR1 SGHTA and CDR2 FQGNSA come from the germline V gene. The CDR3 is 14 amino acids. V was clipped by 1 base and J by 4 bases; unmatched bases: 2. The CDR3 DNA is TGTGCCAGCAGCTTAGGGGCGGGGGGAGAGACCCAGTACTTC. Its protein product is CASSLGAGGETQYF.

The chain links TRBV5-1 to TRBJ2-5; possible D gene TRBD1, 6 bases. This CDR3 is built from 17 residues. CDR1 and CDR2 (germline): SGHRS, YFSETQ. V was clipped by 1 base and J by 5 bases, with 21 bases between them. The CDR3 DNA sequence: TGCGCCAGCAGCTTGACCGTATTAACAGGGATCTGGGAGACCCAGTACTTC. Translating it yields CASSLTVLTGIWETQYF.

The chain links TRBV9 to TRBJ1-1, with 8 bases fitting TRBD1. From germline, CDR1 is SGDLS and CDR2 YYNGEE. The CDR3 sequence is 15 residues long. Trimming removed 2 bases from V and 1 base from J; junction bases left unmatched: 4. This CDR3 reads CASSVTGEANTEAFF. The CDR3 DNA is TGTGCCAGCAGCGTGACAGGGGAAGCGAACACTGAAGCTTTCTTT.

This clone appeared a single time. V and J are TRBV13 and TRBJ2-7, with D maybe TRBD1 (6 bases). In germline, CDR1 is PRHDT, CDR2 FYEKMQ (reference sequence). The CDR3 is made up of 12 amino acids. V lost 2 bases and J 7 bases, leaving 9 bases between the germline ends. This CDR3 reads CASSLSQGEQYV. In DNA, the CDR3 is TGTGCCAGCAGCTTATCACAGGGAGAGCAGTACGTC.

J is TRBJ1-5 and V is TRBV18; the D gene is possibly TRBD1 (5 bases). CDR3 length equals 13 residues. Germline V gives CDR1 KGHSH, CDR2 LQKENI. V was pared by 3 bases and J by 10 bases, with 13 bases between. The CDR3 region is CASSPGGADPQHF. CDR3 nucleotides: TGTGCCAGCTCACCCGGTGGGGCGGACCCCCAGCATTTT.

This chain links TRBV29-1 with TRBJ1-3, with TRBD1 identical over 10 bases. Germline V lookup: CDR1 SQVTM, CDR2 ANQGSEA. With 4 bases clipped from V and 3 bases from J, the junction kept 3 bases outside the gene matches. The CDR3 is made up of 14 amino acids. CDR3 sequence: CSVAGQGVGNTIYF. In DNA, the CDR3 is TGCAGCGTTGCCGGACAGGGGGTTGGAAACACCATATATTTT.

The V and J genes are TRBV24-1 and TRBJ2-3; 9 bases line up with TRBD1. Germline V CDR1 and CDR2: KGHDR, SFDVKD. With V trimmed by 4 bases and J by 6 bases, 10 bases remained unmatched. The CDR3 covers 16 residues. The CDR3, as DNA: TGTGCCACCAGTGAGGGGGACAGGGAAATACAGGATACGCAGTATTTT. Translating it yields CATSEGDREIQDTQYF.

The chain is built from TRBV27 and TRBJ2-5; 7 bases map to TRBD2. V lost 10 bases, J lost 1 base, and 9 bases stayed unmatched. This CDR3 has 14 residues. Germline assignment: CDR1 MNHEY and CDR2 SMNVEV (reference sequence). The CDR3 protein is CATSGGGSQETQYF. CDR3 nucleotide sequence: TGTGCCACCTCGGGAGGAGGGTCCCAAGAGACCCAGTACTTC.

The J gene is TRBJ1-2, the V gene TRBV27; the match to TRBD1 covers 8 bases. This CDR3 region has 12 residues. V shed 4 bases, J shed 8 bases, and the junction held 3 bases outside the gene matches. Germline V gene data show CDR1 as MNHEY and CDR2 as SMNVEV (reference sequence). The CDR3 DNA is TGTGCCAGCAGTTCGGACAGGGTCGGCTACACCTTC. Amino acids: CASSSDRVGYTF.

The V call is TRBV6-5, the J call TRBJ1-2; D is perhaps TRBD1 (6 bases). CDR3 size: 15 residues. V was trimmed by 6 bases and J by 4 bases, leaving 18 bases between them. Germline-derived CDR1 and CDR2 are MNHEY and SVGAGI. CDR3 protein: CASSSSRGGGYGYTF. As DNA, the CDR3 is TGTGCCAGCAGCAGCTCCAGGGGCGGAGGCTATGGCTACACCTTC.

Worth noting for this clone: One junction end does not reproduce the germline sequence, and a read error may be involved. The genes are TRBV2 and TRBJ2-5, with a tentative D call TRBD1 (5 bases). The germline CDR1 and CDR2 sequences are SNHLY and FYNNEI. The CDR3 is 12 residues long. The CDR3 region has the DNA TGTGCCGGCAGGGCTTACGGGGAGACCCAGTACTTC. It specifies CAGRAYGETQYF. The variable domain in full, completed from reference TRBV2 and TRBJ2-5, reads EPEVTQTPSHQVTQMGQEVILRCVPISNHLYFYWYRQILGQKVEFLVSFYNNEISEKSEIFDDQFSVERPDGSNFTLKIRSTKLEDSAMYFCAGRAYGETQYFGPGTRLLVL.

The chain recombines TRBV3-1 (or the pseudogene TRBV3-2) with TRBJ2-6; TRBD1 aligns across 7 bases. V dropped 3 bases and J dropped 1; count of bases not matched to a gene: 9. Germline CDR1 and CDR2: LGHDT and YNNKEL (reference sequence). The length of the CDR3 is 18 residues. Here the CDR3 DNA reads TGTGCCAGCAGCCAGTTTGAGGGGGCTTGGTCTGGGGCCAACGTCCTGACTTTC. Residues: CASSQFEGAWSGANVLTF.

In its sample, this clone was seen once. The genes are TRBV7-9 and TRBJ1-2; perhaps TRBD1 as D (6 bases). CDR1 and CDR2 (germline): SEHNR, FQNEAQ (reference sequence). The CDR3 has 12 residues. The V gene lost 5 bases and the J gene lost 7 bases, with 11 bases spanning the gap. CDR3 DNA: TGTGCCAGCAGCCCGCCAGGGGTTGGCTACACCTTC. Protein sequence: CASSPPGVGYTF.

The chain combines TRBV30 with TRBJ2-7, with D possibly being TRBD1 (5 bases). The germline gives CDR1 GTSNPN, CDR2 SVGIG (reference sequence). This CDR3 is 14 amino acids long. The V end lost 0 bases, the J end lost 0 bases, and 9 bases lay between the germline ends. CDR3 in amino acids: CAWSVGAGSYEQYF. The CDR3 nucleotides read TGTGCCTGGAGTGTAGGGGCTGGCTCCTACGAGCAGTACTTC.

The genes are TRBV19 and TRBJ1-5; D might be TRBD1 (5 bases). Trimming stripped 3 bases from V and 3 bases from J, with 9 bases between. CDR1 is LNHDA and CDR2 is SQIVND in the germline V gene (reference sequence). This CDR3 has 14 residues. CDR3 coding DNA: TGTGCCAGTAGTATGGTAGGGGACAATCAGCCCCAGCATTTT. Protein: CASSMVGDNQPQHF.

This clone showed up just a few times. The V and J genes are TRBV9 and TRBJ2-3; 8 nucleotides line up with TRBD2. Looked up from germline, CDR1 is SGDLS and CDR2 is YYNGEE. The CDR3 has 17 amino acids. Losses at the gene ends were 0 bases for V and 0 bases for J; bases not matched to a gene: 6. CDR3 protein: CASSVGRGAYSTDTQYF. The CDR3 DNA reads as TGTGCCAGCAGCGTAGGGCGGGGGGCATATAGCACAGATACGCAGTATTTT. The variable domain in full, with the rest retrieved from reference TRBV9 and TRBJ2-3, is DSGVTQTPKHLITATGQRVTLRCSPRSGDLSVYWYQQSLDQGLQFLIQYYNGEERAKGNILERFSAQQFPDLHSELNLSSLELGDSALYFCASSVGRGAYSTDTQYFGPGTRLTVL.

This clone was seen only once. The J gene is TRBJ2-7, the V gene TRBV5-1, with D possibly being TRBD2 (5 bases). The CDR3 totals 14 residues. Germline values: CDR1 SGHRS, CDR2 YFSETQ. V was trimmed by 0 bases and J by 5 bases, leaving 12 bases between them. CDR3 DNA sequence: TGCGCCAGCAGCTTGGTCGGGGTTTACGACGAGCAGTACGTC. Translating it yields CASSLVGVYDEQYV.

The chain combines TRBV7-8 with TRBJ1-5, with 8 bases identical to TRBD1. The J segment lost 7 bases and the V segment lost 3 bases, leaving 8 bases of the junction unmatched. Germline assignment: CDR1 SGHVS and CDR2 FQNEAQ. This CDR3 spans 15 amino acids. CDR3 amino acids: CASSLAGGAEQPQHF. The DNA for the CDR3 is TGTGCCAGCAGCTTGGCAGGGGGCGCTGAGCAGCCCCAGCATTTT. The full variable domain, completed using reference TRBV7-8 and TRBJ1-5, is GAGVSQSPRYKVAKRGQDVALRCDPISGHVSLFWYQQALGQGPEFLTYFQNEAQLDKSGLPSDRFFAERPEGSVSTLKIQRTQQEDSAVYLCASSLAGGAEQPQHFGDGTRLSIL.

The chain combines TRBV30 with TRBJ1-5, with a tentative D call TRBD1 (6 bases). This CDR3 is built from 14 residues. V gave up 2 bases and J gave up 4 bases, with 12 bases separating them. In germline, CDR1 is GTSNPN, CDR2 SVGIG (reference sequence). The CDR3 spells CAWSHRVGNQPQHF. DNA of the CDR3: TGTGCCTGGAGTCACAGGGTTGGGAATCAGCCCCAGCATTTT.

This chain joins TRBV5-6 and TRBJ1-1; 7 bases are a match to TRBD1. CDR1 SGHDT and CDR2 YYEEEE come from the germline V gene. J was trimmed by 0 bases and V by 0 bases; bases with no gene match: 2. The CDR3 runs to 15 residues. The CDR3 sequence is CASSLATGVNTEAFF. DNA for the CDR3: TGTGCCAGCAGCTTGGCTACAGGGGTGAACACTGAAGCTTTCTTT.

V and J are TRBV10-3 and TRBJ2-2, with a possible D match to TRBD1 (6 bases). The CDR3 extends over 14 amino acids. Germline V gene data show CDR1 as ENHRY and CDR2 as SYGVKD. Trimming took 7 bases from V and 7 from J, leaving 16 bases between them. The CDR3 DNA follows: TGTGCCATCACCGCGACAGGTCGCGACGGGGAGCTGTTTTTT. It yields the protein CAITATGRDGELFF.

The rearrangement joins TRBV6-5 to TRBJ1-2; TRBD1 aligns across 10 bases. Trimming took 6 bases from V and 6 from J; bases not matched to a gene: 7. Germline V gives CDR1 MNHEY, CDR2 SVGAGI. This CDR3 comprises 14 residues. CDR3 region: CASSYRQGADGYTF. DNA of the CDR3: TGTGCCAGCAGCTACCGACAGGGGGCTGATGGCTACACCTTC.

The J gene is TRBJ2-7, the V gene TRBV4-1, with 8 bases fitting TRBD2. CDR3 length: 16 residues. The V gene's germline CDR1 is MGHRA and CDR2 YSYEKL. J lost 0 bases, V lost 4 bases, and 8 bases had no gene match. CDR3 amino acids: CASSRSASGGSYEQYF. The DNA for the CDR3 is TGCGCCAGCAGCCGGAGTGCGAGCGGGGGCTCCTACGAGCAGTACTTC.

The chain recombines TRBV5-1 with TRBJ2-5, with 11 bases fitting TRBD2. The CDR3 has 15 residues. Unmatched junction bases numbered 8, after V lost 5 bases and J lost 5 bases. Germline V gene lookup returns CDR1 SGHRS and CDR2 YFSETQ. The CDR3 region has the DNA TGCGCCAGCAGACAGGTAGCGGGGGGGCAGGAGACCCAGTACTTC. Protein product: CASRQVAGGQETQYF.

The gene calls are TRBV6-6 and TRBJ2-1; 7 bases fit TRBD2. The germline gives CDR1 MNHNY, CDR2 SVGAGI (reference sequence). This CDR3 comprises 14 residues. J gave up 3 bases and V 6 bases, and 5 bases lay outside the gene matches. The CDR3 DNA reads as TGTGCCAGCAGGGCGGGGGAGGTCTACAATGAGCAGTTCTTC. It specifies CASRAGEVYNEQFF.

The chain uses TRBV11-2 and TRBJ2-2; 7 positions agree with TRBD1. Germline CDR1 reads SGHAT; CDR2 reads FQNNGV. V gave up 7 bases and J gave up 4 bases; unmatched junction bases: 6. This CDR3 spans 14 amino acids. CDR3 residues: CASTRQGSTGELFF. The CDR3 DNA reads TGTGCCAGCACCAGACAGGGTAGCACCGGGGAGCTGTTTTTT.

This chain connects TRBV7-8 to TRBJ2-7; D possibly corresponds to TRBD2 (7 bases). The V and J ends lost 5 bases and 1 base respectively, with 15 bases between them. This CDR3 has 15 residues. Per the germline V gene, CDR1 is SGHVS and CDR2 is FQNEAQ. The CDR3 region has the DNA TGTGCCAGCAGCCTCCGGCGGGGGCCGTCCTACGAGCAGTACGTC. Protein: CASSLRRGPSYEQYV.

This clone appeared a few times. V and J are TRBV27 and TRBJ1-5, with 9 bases lining up with TRBD1. With 1 base clipped from V and 6 bases from J, the junction kept 7 bases outside the gene matches. CDR3 length equals 16 residues. Germline V lookup: CDR1 MNHEY, CDR2 SMNVEV (reference sequence). CDR3 amino acids: CASSLLTGGYPQPQHF. CDR3 DNA sequence: TGTGCCAGCAGTTTATTGACAGGGGGGTATCCTCAGCCCCAGCATTTT.

The chain is built from TRBV9 and TRBJ1-1; D may be TRBD1 (6 bases). The CDR3 has 16 amino acids. V was shortened by 3 bases and J by 3 bases, with 18 bases between the two germline ends. Germline V gene data show CDR1 as SGDLS and CDR2 as YYNGEE. The DNA of the CDR3 is TGTGCCAGCAGCGCCCCTGCGGGGGGCGTGGACACTGAAGCTTTCTTT. It codes for CASSAPAGGVDTEAFF. The entire variable domain, with the rest obtained from reference TRBV9 and TRBJ1-1, is as follows: DSGVTQTPKHLITATGQRVTLRCSPRSGDLSVYWYQQSLDQGLQFLIQYYNGEERAKGNILERFSAQQFPDLHSELNLSSLELGDSALYFCASSAPAGGVDTEAFFGQGTRLTVV.